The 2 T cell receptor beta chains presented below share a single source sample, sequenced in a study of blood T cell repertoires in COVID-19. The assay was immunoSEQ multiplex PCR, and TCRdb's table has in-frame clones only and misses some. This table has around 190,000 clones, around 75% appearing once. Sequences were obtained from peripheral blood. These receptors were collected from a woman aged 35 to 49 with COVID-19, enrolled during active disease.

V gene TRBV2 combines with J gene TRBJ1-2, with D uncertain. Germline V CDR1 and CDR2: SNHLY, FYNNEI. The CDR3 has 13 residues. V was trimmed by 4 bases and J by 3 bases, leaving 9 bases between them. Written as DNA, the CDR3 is TGTGCCAGCAGTGCCCGGTCTGACTATGGCTACACCTTC. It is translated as CASSARSDYGYTF.

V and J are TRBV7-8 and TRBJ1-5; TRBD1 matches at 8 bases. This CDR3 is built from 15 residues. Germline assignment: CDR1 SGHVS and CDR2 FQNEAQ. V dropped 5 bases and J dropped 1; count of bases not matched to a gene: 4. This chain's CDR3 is CASSPQGASNQPQHF. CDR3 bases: TGTGCCAGCAGCCCTCAGGGGGCGAGCAATCAGCCCCAGCATTTT.